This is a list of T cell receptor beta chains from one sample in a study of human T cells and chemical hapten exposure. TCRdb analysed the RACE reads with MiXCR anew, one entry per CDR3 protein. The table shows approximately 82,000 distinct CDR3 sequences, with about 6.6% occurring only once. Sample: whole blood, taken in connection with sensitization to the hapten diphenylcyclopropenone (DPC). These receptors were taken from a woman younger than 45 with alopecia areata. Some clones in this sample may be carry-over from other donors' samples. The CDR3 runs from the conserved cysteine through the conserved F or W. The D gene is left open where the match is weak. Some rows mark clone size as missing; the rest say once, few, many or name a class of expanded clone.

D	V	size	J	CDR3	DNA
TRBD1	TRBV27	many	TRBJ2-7	CASSPWGDRDHYEQYF	TGTGCCAGCTCCCCTTGGGGGGACAGGGATCACTACGAGCAGTACTTC
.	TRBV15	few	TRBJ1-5	CATSRDGGNQPQHF	TGTGCCACCAGCAGAGATGGGGGCAATCAGCCCCAGCATTTT
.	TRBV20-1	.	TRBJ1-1	CSARDFRDPLNTEAFF	TGCAGTGCTAGAGATTTCCGGGACCCCTTGAACACTGAAGCTTTCTTT
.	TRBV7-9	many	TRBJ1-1	CASRSSQGKVVEAFF	TGTGCCAGCAGATCGTCACAAGGCAAGGTAGTTGAAGCTTTCTTT
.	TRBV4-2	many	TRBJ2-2	CASSPWTTGSGELFF	TGTGCCAGCAGCCCCTGGACCACGGGGAGCGGGGAGCTGTTTTTT
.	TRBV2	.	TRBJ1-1	CATMRSGWGRTFF	TGTGCCACCATGAGGAGCGGGTGGGGCCGGACTTTCTTT
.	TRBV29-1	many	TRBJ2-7	CSGGHRLGEQYF	TGCAGCGGGGGTCACCGACTGGGCGAGCAGTACTTC
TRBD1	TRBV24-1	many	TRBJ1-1	CATSDLEGAFWEAFF	TGTGCCACCAGTGATTTAGAGGGGGCGTTTTGGGAAGCTTTCTTT
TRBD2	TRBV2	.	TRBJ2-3	CASGTSGGHFTDTQYF	TGTGCCAGCGGGACTAGCGGGGGACACTTCACAGATACGCAGTATTTT
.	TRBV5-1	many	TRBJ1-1	CASSFGPAETEAFF	TGCGCCAGCAGCTTCGGCCCCGCGGAAACTGAAGCTTTCTTT
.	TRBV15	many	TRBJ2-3	CATSTPGLHGSDTQYF	TGTGCCACCAGCACCCCAGGACTTCACGGATCGGATACGCAGTATTTT
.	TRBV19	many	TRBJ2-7	CASSPTSLRHEQYF	TGTGCCAGTAGCCCCACTAGCTTACGGCATGAGCAGTACTTC
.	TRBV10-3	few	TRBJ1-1	CAISEGVGGLGTEAFF	TGTGCCATCAGTGAGGGTGTTGGGGGGCTTGGGACTGAAGCTTTCTTT
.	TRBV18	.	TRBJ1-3	CASSPTGTLSSGNTIYF	TGTGCCAGCTCACCTACCGGGACCCTAAGCTCTGGAAACACCATATATTTT
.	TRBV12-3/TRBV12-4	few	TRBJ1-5	CASSQNQPQHF	TGTGCCAGCAGTCAGAATCAGCCCCAGCATTTT
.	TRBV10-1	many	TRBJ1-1	CASKDPRSTEAFF	TGCGCCAGCAAGGACCCGAGGAGCACTGAAGCTTTCTTT
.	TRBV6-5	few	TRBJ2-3	CASSDGGRDTQYF	TGTGCCAGCAGCGACGGGGGGCGAGATACGCAGTATTTT
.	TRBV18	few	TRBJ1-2	CASSPLLGRDTGYTF	TGTGCCAGCTCACCACTTCTTGGCAGGGACACTGGCTACACCTTC
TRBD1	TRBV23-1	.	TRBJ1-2	CASSQSRGTGGTNYGYTF	TGCGCCAGCAGTCAATCCCGCGGGACAGGGGGCACTAACTATGGCTACACCTTC
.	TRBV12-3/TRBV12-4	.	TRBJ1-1	CASSPLKVANTEAFF	TGTGCCAGCAGTCCACTAAAGGTGGCGAACACTGAAGCTTTCTTT
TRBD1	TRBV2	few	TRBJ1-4	CATQRTGEKLFF	TGTGCCACTCAACGGACAGGCGAAAAACTGTTTTTT
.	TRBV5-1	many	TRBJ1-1	CASSLGQGYPEAFF	TGCGCCAGCAGCTTGGGCCAGGGATACCCTGAAGCTTTCTTT
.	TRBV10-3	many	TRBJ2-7	CAMAGTPYEQYF	TGTGCCATGGCGGGGACTCCCTACGAGCAGTACTTC
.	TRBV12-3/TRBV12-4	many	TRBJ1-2	CASSFKGYYGYTF	TGTGCCAGCAGTTTCAAGGGTTACTATGGCTACACCTTC
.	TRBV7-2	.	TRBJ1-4	CASSFRGDRLFF	TGTGCCAGCAGCTTTAGAGGGGATAGGCTGTTTTTT
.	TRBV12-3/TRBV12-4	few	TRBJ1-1	CASRSWNTEAFF	TGTGCCAGCAGGTCCTGGAACACTGAAGCTTTCTTT
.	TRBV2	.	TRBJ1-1	CASRPSLTGYAEAFF	TGTGCCAGCAGACCAAGTCTCACAGGGTACGCTGAAGCTTTCTTT
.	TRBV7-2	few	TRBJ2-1	CASSSRALNEQFF	TGTGCCAGCAGCAGCAGGGCCCTCAATGAGCAGTTCTTC
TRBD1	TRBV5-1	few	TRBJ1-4	CASSLGQVNEKLFF	TGCGCCAGCAGCCTGGGACAGGTTAATGAAAAACTGTTTTTT
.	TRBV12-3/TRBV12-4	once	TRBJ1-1	CASITTGSGAFF	TGTGCCAGCATTACCACGGGGTCGGGGGCTTTCTTT
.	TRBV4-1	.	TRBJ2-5	CASSHVRDKEETQYF	TGCGCCAGCAGCCATGTCCGGGACAAAGAAGAGACCCAGTACTTC
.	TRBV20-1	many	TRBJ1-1	CSARIRRSTEAFF	TGCAGTGCTAGAATACGAAGGAGTACTGAAGCTTTCTTT
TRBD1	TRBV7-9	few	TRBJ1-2	CASSRGRTGDNYGYTF	TGTGCCAGCAGCCGCGGCCGGACAGGGGATAACTATGGCTACACCTTC
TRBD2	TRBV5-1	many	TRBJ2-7	CASSPGLAGGPGYEQYF	TGCGCCAGCAGCCCTGGACTAGCGGGGGGGCCCGGGTACGAGCAGTACTTC
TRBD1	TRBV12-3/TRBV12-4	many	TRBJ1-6	CASSRTRQGPNSPLHF	TGTGCCAGCAGCCGAACCCGACAGGGGCCTAATTCACCCCTCCACTTT
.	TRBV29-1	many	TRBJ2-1	CSVEEEGQPYNEQFF	TGCAGCGTTGAAGAGGAAGGACAGCCGTACAATGAGCAGTTCTTC
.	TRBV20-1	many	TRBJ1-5	CSARDPQAQHF	TGCAGTGCTAGAGATCCCCAAGCCCAGCATTTT
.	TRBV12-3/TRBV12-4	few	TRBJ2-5	CASKLLAGETQYF	TGTGCCAGCAAACTTCTAGCTGGGGAGACCCAGTACTTC
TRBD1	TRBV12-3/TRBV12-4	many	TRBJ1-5	CASSLPPGQGLQPQHF	TGTGCCAGCAGTTTACCCCCGGGACAGGGCCTTCAGCCCCAGCATTTT
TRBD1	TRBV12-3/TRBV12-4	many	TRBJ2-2	CASVLGQGKTGELFF	TGTGCCAGCGTTTTGGGACAGGGGAAGACCGGGGAGCTGTTTTTT
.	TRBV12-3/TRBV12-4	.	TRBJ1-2	CASSFGNSVYGYTF	TGTGCCAGCAGTTTCGGTAACAGTGTCTATGGCTACACCTTC
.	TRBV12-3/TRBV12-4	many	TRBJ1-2	CASRPTPGSGLSVGTF	TGTGCCAGCAGACCCACTCCGGGCTCGGGGTTGTCTGTCGGTACCTTC
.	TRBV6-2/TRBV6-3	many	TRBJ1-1	CASSNGGAEAFF	TGTGCCAGCAGCAACGGGGGGGCTGAAGCTTTCTTT
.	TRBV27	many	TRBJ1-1	CASSYKETVEAFF	TGTGCCAGCAGTTATAAGGAGACAGTTGAAGCTTTCTTT
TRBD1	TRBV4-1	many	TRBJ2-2	CASEQGALGAGELFF	TGCGCCAGCGAACAGGGGGCCCTCGGAGCCGGGGAGCTGTTTTTT
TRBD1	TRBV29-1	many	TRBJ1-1	CSAGTANTEAFF	TGCAGCGCCGGGACAGCGAACACTGAAGCTTTCTTT
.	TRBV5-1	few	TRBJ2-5	CASSLVAGNYQETQYF	TGCGCCAGCAGCTTGGTGGCCGGGAACTACCAAGAGACCCAGTACTTC
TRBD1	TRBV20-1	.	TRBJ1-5	CSAGQGTQPQHF	TGCAGTGCGGGACAGGGCACTCAGCCCCAGCATTTT
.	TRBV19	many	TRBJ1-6	CASSITGIAGDSPLHF	TGTGCCAGTAGTATAACCGGGATCGCGGGGGATTCACCCCTCCACTTT
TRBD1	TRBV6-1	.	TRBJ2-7	CASSPRTGKSIYEQYF	TGTGCCAGCAGTCCTAGGACAGGGAAAAGTATCTACGAGCAGTACTTC
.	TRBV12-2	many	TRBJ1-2	CASRLPGPPSFSFYYGYTF	TGTGCAAGTCGCTTACCTGGGCCCCCCAGTTTCTCCTTTTACTATGGCTACACCTTC